Listed here is a single TCR beta chain. Its antigen is not identified. The sample belongs to a study of post-analysis software for immune sequencing data. Across the study: Patients had relapsing-remitting, secondary progressive or progressive-relapsing multiple sclerosis; some lacked subtype.

Prepared TCR beta cDNA libraries contained unique molecular identifiers. The authors obtained 500,000 to 600,000 cDNA molecules from around 0.96 to 9.9 million T cells. TCRdb independently ran MiXCR on the PCR reads; one entry per CDR3 protein. The sample lists about 800,000 distinct CDR3 sequences; roughly 27% were seen once. V was clipped by 6 bases and J by 1 base, with 9 bases between them. The germline CDR1 and CDR2 sequences are SQVTM and ANQGSEA. The CDR3 totals 12 residues. Study-level findings and limits: Samples sharing a preparation batch grouped tightly together when assessed by F measure. With TRBV5-6, TRBV5-1 and TRBV20-1 included, about five TRBV segments were more frequent in patients than in controls.

This receptor was identified in a girl aged 5 to 17 with multiple sclerosis. The sequencing input was blood. J is TRBJ2-5 and V is TRBV29-1; possibly TRBD1 for D (6 bases). In DNA form, the CDR3 reads TGCAGCGTAGAGGACAGCCAAGAGACCCAGTACTTC. It codes for CSVEDSQETQYF.